These 22 T cell receptor beta chains originate from one sample sequenced in a study of cytomegalovirus exposure and HLA in healthy donors. Vbeta (60) and Jbeta (13) primers were used in the PCR. Repertoires were generated with immunoSEQ multiplex PCR, while TCRdb's copy carries only in-frame clones and drops some. The sample consists of 150,000 to 200,000 clones, 81% of them appearing once. The sample consisted of PBMCs. Receptor source: a man younger than 35 in good health and CMV-seronegative.

The chain is built from TRBV27 and TRBJ2-2, with 7 nucleotides matching TRBD2. The germline V gene encodes CDR1 MNHEY and CDR2 SMNVEV (reference sequence). CDR3 length: 15 residues. V shed 4 bases, J shed 1 base, and the junction held 3 bases outside the gene matches. The CDR3 protein is CASSSASGNTGELFF. Written as DNA, the CDR3 is TGTGCCAGCAGTTCGGCTAGCGGGAACACCGGGGAGCTGTTTTTT.

In regard to this clone: One junction end does not reproduce the germline sequence, and a read error may be involved. The rearrangement joins TRBV7-9 to TRBJ2-7; 11 nucleotides agree with TRBD1. The CDR3 extends over 17 amino acids. Germline lookup yields CDR1 SEHNR and CDR2 FQNEAQ (reference sequence). This CDR3 is CSSSQDPPGTGGYEQYF. In DNA form, the CDR3 reads TGTTCCAGCAGCCAAGATCCCCCCGGGACAGGGGGCTACGAGCAGTACTTC.

The count of this clone is one. In nucleotides, the CDR3 is TGCGCCAGCAGCCAACTGAGGGTCGGACAGGGAACGCAGTATTTT. It yields the protein CASSQLRVGQGTQYF. This rearrangement joins TRBV4-3 to TRBJ2-3; 8 positions match TRBD1. The CDR3 loop spans 15 amino acids. V shed 2 bases and J 9 bases; nucleotides not matched to a gene: 10. Germline V gene sequence: CDR1 LGHNA, CDR2 YSLEER.

The J gene is TRBJ2-3, the V gene TRBV6-4; TRBD2 agrees at 9 bases. Trimming cost V 6 bases and J 4 bases; bases outside gene matches: 5. The CDR3 runs to 14 residues. Germline CDR1 is MRHNA and CDR2 is SNTAGT. This chain's CDR3 is CASSPSGVADTQYF. CDR3 DNA: TGTGCCAGCAGCCCTAGCGGGGTGGCAGATACGCAGTATTTT.

This clone was seen a handful of times. This sequence joins TRBV6-5 and TRBJ1-1; D is possibly TRBD1 (5 bases). The germline V gene has CDR1 MNHEY and CDR2 SVGAGI. Trimming removed 2 bases at V and 5 bases at J, with 12 bases between. The CDR3 loop spans 14 amino acids. This CDR3 is CASSYLGAHTEAFF. In DNA form, the CDR3 reads TGTGCCAGCAGTTACCTAGGGGCACATACTGAAGCTTTCTTT.

J is TRBJ1-4 and V is TRBV7-9; D perhaps matches TRBD1 (5 bases). The ends were cut back, 2 bases at V and 7 bases at J, with 17 bases in the middle. The CDR3 spans 16 residues. Germline V CDR1 and CDR2: SEHNR, FQNEAQ (reference sequence). CDR3 sequence: CASSLWLRQQGEKLFF. CDR3 in DNA: TGTGCCAGCAGCTTATGGTTACGACAGCAGGGTGAAAAACTGTTTTTT.

The chain carries TRBV30 and TRBJ1-3; possibly TRBD1 for D (6 bases). The V and J ends lost 4 bases and 0 bases respectively, with 22 bases between them. CDR3 length: 18 residues. From germline, CDR1 is GTSNPN and CDR2 SVGIG (reference sequence). The DNA of the CDR3 is TGTGCCTGGAATCATATGGGGGCCTGGACCCCCTCTGGAAACACCATATATTTT. Translating it yields CAWNHMGAWTPSGNTIYF.

This clone came up once. J is TRBJ2-3 and V is TRBV28; the match to TRBD2 covers 11 bases. V trimming: 8 bases; J trimming: 4 bases; junction bases outside the gene matches: 8. CDR1 and CDR2 from the germline V gene are MDHEN and SYDVKM. This CDR3 has 15 residues. Written as DNA, the CDR3 is TGTGCCAGCCATACACTAGCGGGAGTCCCAGATACGCAGTATTTT. Its protein product is CASHTLAGVPDTQYF.

This chain links TRBV27 with TRBJ1-1; 7 bases line up with TRBD1. The junction had 8 bases not matched to a gene; V was cut back by 6 bases and J by 4 bases. This CDR3 is 14 amino acids long. Germline V gene sequence: CDR1 MNHEY, CDR2 SMNVEV (reference sequence). CDR3 residues: CASSRGGVGTEAFF. Here the CDR3 DNA reads TGTGCCAGCAGCCGAGGGGGCGTGGGCACTGAAGCTTTCTTT.

The chain is built from TRBV7-2 and TRBJ1-4; 10 nucleotides match TRBD1. V shed 1 base and J 6 bases; nucleotides not matched to a gene: 2. The CDR3 covers 15 residues. Germline loops: CDR1 SGHTA, CDR2 FQGNSA. The CDR3 coding sequence is TGTGCCAGCAGCTTAGAGGGACAGGGGTATGAAAAACTGTTTTTT. Protein: CASSLEGQGYEKLFF.

The chain has TRBV10-1 and TRBJ2-5, with a weak D call TRBD1 (6 bases). The germline V and J ends were trimmed by 8 bases and 2 bases, with 21 bases remaining between them. The CDR3 length is 16 residues. Germline V gene data show CDR1 as WNHNN and CDR2 as SYGVQD (reference sequence). The CDR3 sequence is CASPSGHRTLQETQYF. CDR3 nucleotide sequence: TGCGCCAGCCCGTCGGGACACCGGACCTTACAAGAGACCCAGTACTTC.

The chain joins TRBV7-2 to TRBJ2-3; 9 nucleotides align to TRBD2. The CDR3 has 15 residues. V shed 1 base and J 4 bases; nucleotides not matched to a gene: 3. In germline, CDR1 is SGHTA, CDR2 FQGNSA. CDR3 DNA sequence: TGTGCCAGCAGCTTAGTAGCGGGAGACCCAGATACGCAGTATTTT. Amino acid sequence: CASSLVAGDPDTQYF. The variable domain in full, completed from reference TRBV7-2 and TRBJ2-3, reads GAGVSQSPSNKVTEKGKDVELRCDPISGHTALYWYRQSLGQGLEFLIYFQGNSAPDKSGLPSDRFSAERTGGSVSTLTIQRTQQEDSAVYLCASSLVAGDPDTQYFGPGTRLTVL.

J is TRBJ2-5 and V is TRBV27; TRBD2 agrees at 7 bases. Germline V CDR1 and CDR2: MNHEY, SMNVEV (reference sequence). Germline trimming cut 6 bases from V and 1 base from J; bases unmatched to any gene: 5. The CDR3 has 14 amino acids. CDR3: CASRVGGFQETQYF. In DNA form, the CDR3 reads TGTGCCAGCAGGGTCGGGGGGTTCCAAGAGACCCAGTACTTC.

V usage is TRBV15 and J usage is TRBJ2-3; 10 bases are a match to TRBD2. Germline-derived CDR1 and CDR2 are LNHNV and YYDKDF (reference sequence). V shed 2 bases, J shed 4 bases, and the junction held 15 bases outside the gene matches. CDR3 length: 19 amino acids. CDR3 residues: CATSRPRPSGRVGPDTQYF. Written as DNA, the CDR3 is TGTGCCACCAGCAGACCCAGGCCTAGCGGGAGAGTCGGGCCAGATACGCAGTATTTT.

V and J are TRBV9 and TRBJ2-2; D is perhaps TRBD2 (6 bases). Germline CDR1 and CDR2: SGDLS and YYNGEE. The CDR3 totals 15 residues. With 4 bases removed from V and 5 bases from J, the gap between germline ends came to 15 bases. The CDR3 is CASSPWGEVTGELFF. CDR3 coding DNA: TGTGCCAGCAGCCCGTGGGGGGAGGTTACCGGGGAGCTGTTTTTT.

This chain joins TRBV6-1 and TRBJ1-2, with D possibly being TRBD1 (5 bases). Per germline, CDR1 MNHNS and CDR2 SASEGT. V lost 4 bases to trimming and J lost 1 base, with 16 bases between them. The CDR3 length is 16 residues. CDR3 loop: CASSGFQGGGNYGYTF. Written as DNA, the CDR3 is TGTGCCAGCAGTGGCTTTCAGGGAGGCGGTAACTATGGCTACACCTTC.

This clone was counted only a few times. The chain recombines TRBV7-2 with TRBJ2-3; D call uncertain. Germline V CDR1 and CDR2: SGHTA, FQGNSA. The ends were cut back, 4 bases at V and 5 bases at J, with 13 bases in the middle. The CDR3 is 14 amino acids. The CDR3 is CASSSNTGGDTQYF. The CDR3 bases are TGTGCCAGCAGCTCAAACACGGGTGGAGATACGCAGTATTTT.

The chain carries TRBV28 and TRBJ1-1, with D possibly being TRBD1 (5 bases). V dropped 5 bases and J dropped 4 bases, with 17 bases sitting between them. The CDR3 extends over 15 amino acids. Germline CDR1 is MDHEN and CDR2 is SYDVKM. CDR3 region: CASSPPLGGVTEAFF. The CDR3 region has the DNA TGTGCCAGCAGTCCCCCGTTGGGAGGGGTCACTGAAGCTTTCTTT.

This clone showed up just once. V usage is TRBV28 and J usage is TRBJ2-7; D is unresolved. Trimming left V 3 bases short and J 0 bases short, with 9 bases between. Germline V gene sequence: CDR1 MDHEN, CDR2 SYDVKM. CDR3 size: 14 residues. The CDR3: CASSFGTASYEQYF. CDR3 sequence (DNA): TGTGCCAGCAGTTTTGGAACAGCCTCCTACGAGCAGTACTTC.

This clone came up once. This chain uses TRBV7-2 with TRBJ2-1, with D possibly TRBD2 on 6 matching bases. The V end lost 1 base, the J end lost 11 bases, and 12 bases lay between the germline ends. The CDR3 loop spans 13 amino acids. Germline assignment: CDR1 SGHTA and CDR2 FQGNSA. In DNA, the CDR3 is TGTGCCAGCAGCTTAGAGTCGGGGGTTCAGCAGTTCTTC. Protein sequence: CASSLESGVQQFF.

The chain recombines TRBV27 with TRBJ2-1, with D tentatively TRBD1 (5 bases). Germline V lookup: CDR1 MNHEY, CDR2 SMNVEV (reference sequence). Trimming shortened V by 4 bases and J by 4 bases, and 20 bases separated the two germline ends. This CDR3 has 17 amino acids. The CDR3 nucleotides are TGTGCCAGCAGTTACAACTTGGGGCAGCCAGATTACAATGAGCAGTTCTTC. Its protein product is CASSYNLGQPDYNEQFF.

The V call is TRBV27, the J call TRBJ2-7; 11 positions agree with TRBD2. This CDR3 has 17 residues. V shed 5 bases, J shed 5 bases, and the junction held 14 bases outside the gene matches. Germline V gives CDR1 MNHEY, CDR2 SMNVEV (reference sequence). The CDR3 region is CASSVLSTSGSKDEQYF. The CDR3 nucleotides are TGTGCCAGCAGTGTCCTGTCTACTAGCGGGAGCAAGGACGAGCAGTACTTC.